These 31 T cell receptor beta chains came from one sample sequenced in a study of Ad26.COV2.S vaccination and SARS-CoV-2 variants. Profiled with immunoSEQ multiplex PCR; TCRdb holds only in-frame clones, not every one. The top ten hold around 4% of the sample, which has around 370,000 clones, just over 90% seen once. The sequences come from peripheral blood, collected after recovery from COVID-19. These receptor sequences come from a human donor who had recovered from COVID-19.

For the CDR3, the DNA is TGTGCCAGCATCCCCCGGGTAGCGGGGGGTAGGGAGACCCAGTACTTC. It codes for CASIPRVAGGRETQYF. The rearrangement links TRBV5-8 to TRBJ2-5; 10 bases are a match to TRBD2. Germline trimming cut 6 bases from V and 5 bases from J; bases unmatched to any gene: 13. This CDR3 contains 16 residues. The germline CDR1 and CDR2 sequences are SGHTS and YDEGEE.

The DNA of the CDR3 is TGTGCCATCAGTGAGAGACTAGCGGGGGCTCGCACCGGGGAGCTGTTTTTT. Translated, it gives CAISERLAGARTGELFF. The chain carries TRBV10-3 and TRBJ2-2; 12 bases align to TRBD2. The junction had 5 bases not matched to a gene; V was cut back by 2 bases and J by 4 bases. The CDR3 sequence is 17 residues long. From germline, CDR1 is ENHRY and CDR2 SYGVKD.

The V and J genes are TRBV9 and TRBJ2-1; 9 bases agree with TRBD2. The J segment lost 4 bases and the V segment lost 0 bases, leaving 8 bases of the junction unmatched. The CDR3 is made up of 17 amino acids. Germline values: CDR1 SGDLS, CDR2 YYNGEE. The CDR3, as DNA: TGTGCCAGCAGCGTAGAAGTGAGCGGGGGGAAATACAATGAGCAGTTCTTC. Encoded protein: CASSVEVSGGKYNEQFF.

V usage is TRBV5-3 and J usage is TRBJ1-5; perhaps TRBD1 as D (5 bases). TRBV5-3 is given ORF status, its function remaining uncertain. The CDR3 contains 16 residues. Trimming shortened V by 2 bases and J by 3 bases, and 15 bases separated the two germline ends. CDR3 region: CARSFAGPIFNQPQHF. The CDR3 coding sequence is TGTGCCAGAAGCTTTGCAGGGCCTATATTCAATCAGCCCCAGCATTTT.

The sample holds one count of this clone. The rearrangement uses TRBV7-2 and TRBJ2-3, with TRBD2 matching 7 bases. V dropped 1 base and J dropped 1; count of bases not matched to a gene: 2. Germline CDR1 is SGHTA and CDR2 is FQGNSA. This CDR3 comprises 15 residues. CDR3 sequence: CASSLGRGGTDTQYF. The CDR3 nucleotides read TGTGCCAGCAGCTTAGGTCGGGGGGGCACAGATACGCAGTATTTT.

V is TRBV7-5 and J is TRBJ1-3. TRBV7-5 is deemed a pseudogene. This CDR3 comprises 13 residues. The CDR3 DNA sequence: TGTGCCAGATTAAGAAGGCATGGAAACACCATATATTTT. Its translation is CARLRRHGNTIYF.

In its sample, this clone was seen once. The rearrangement uses TRBV7-8 and TRBJ1-3; D remains ambiguous. Germline V CDR1 and CDR2: SGHVS, FQNEAQ. This CDR3 comprises 16 residues. V gave up 5 bases and J gave up 0 bases, with 14 bases separating them. The CDR3, as DNA: TGTGCCAGCAGCCCTTACGGCGGTAGCTCTGGAAACACCATATATTTT. Translation gives CASSPYGGSSGNTIYF.

The rearrangement links TRBV6-2 or TRBV6-3 to TRBJ2-7; a weak D match, TRBD2 (6 bases). V lost 0 bases to trimming and J lost 1 base, with 13 bases between them. The length of the CDR3 is 16 residues. CDR1 and CDR2 from the germline V gene are MNHEY and SVGEGT. This CDR3 is CASSYSIGGVSYEQYF. CDR3 sequence (DNA): TGTGCCAGCAGTTACTCGATAGGCGGGGTATCCTACGAGCAGTACTTC.

V and J are TRBV29-1 and TRBJ2-3, with 7 positions matching TRBD1. The germline CDR1 and CDR2 sequences are SQVTM and ANQGSEA. The CDR3 covers 14 residues. Trimming removed 3 bases from V and 3 bases from J; junction bases left unmatched: 6. The CDR3 loop is CSVDKGQKTDTQYF. DNA of the CDR3: TGCAGCGTTGATAAGGGACAGAAGACAGATACGCAGTATTTT.

The V gene is TRBV6-2 or TRBV6-3, the J gene TRBJ2-7; 10 nucleotides align to TRBD1. The CDR3 runs 13 residues. V trimming: 4 bases; J trimming: 7 bases; junction bases outside the gene matches: 4. Germline loops: CDR1 MNHEY, CDR2 SVGEGT. The DNA of the CDR3 is TGTGCCAGCAGTTGGACAGGGGGTGGGGAGCAGTACTTC. Translated: CASSWTGGGEQYF.

This clone has only a few counts. The rearrangement joins TRBV11-2 to TRBJ2-7; TRBD2 aligns across 7 bases. Germline CDR1 and CDR2: SGHAT and FQNNGV. V gave up 0 bases and J gave up 3 bases; unmatched junction bases: 2. The CDR3 spans 14 residues. The CDR3 spells CASSLEPGGYEQYF. The CDR3 region has the DNA TGTGCCAGCAGCTTAGAACCGGGGGGCTACGAGCAGTACTTC.

The rearrangement links TRBV7-9 to TRBJ1-3; D unclear. From germline, CDR1 is SEHNR and CDR2 FQNEAQ (reference sequence). CDR3 size: 15 residues. The V gene lost 7 bases and the J gene lost 0 bases, with 13 bases spanning the gap. The CDR3 sequence: CASTTSSFSGNTIYF. The DNA of the CDR3 is TGTGCCAGCACCACAAGTAGTTTCTCTGGAAACACCATATATTTT.

The chain has TRBV10-3 and TRBJ1-1, with TRBD1 identical over 8 bases. The V segment lost 4 bases and the J segment 6 bases; nucleotides outside the gene matches: 7. This CDR3 spans 14 amino acids. The V gene's germline CDR1 is ENHRY and CDR2 SYGVKD. The CDR3 protein is CAISAGQGASEAFF. The DNA of the CDR3 is TGTGCCATCAGTGCCGGGCAGGGGGCCTCTGAAGCTTTCTTT.

The J gene is TRBJ1-2, the V gene TRBV3-1 (or the pseudogene TRBV3-2); TRBD1 matches 10 bases. In germline, CDR1 is LGHDT, CDR2 YNNKEL (reference sequence). The V and J ends lost 2 bases and 6 bases, in that order; junction bases with no gene match: 6. This CDR3 contains 15 residues. The CDR3: CASSQTRQGADGYTF. DNA of the CDR3: TGTGCCAGCAGCCAAACCAGACAGGGGGCGGATGGCTACACCTTC.

This chain connects TRBV7-2 to TRBJ1-4; 11 positions agree with TRBD1. The germline CDR1 and CDR2 sequences are SGHTA and FQGNSA. This CDR3 is built from 17 residues. V was clipped by 6 bases and J by 4 bases; unmatched bases: 10. CDR3 region: CASSGQGARPGNEKLFF. CDR3 DNA: TGTGCCAGCAGTGGACAGGGGGCCCGACCTGGTAATGAAAAACTGTTTTTT.

The chain joins TRBV25-1 to TRBJ1-1, with D unresolved. Trimming left V 2 bases short and J 5 bases short, with 12 bases between. Germline-derived CDR1 and CDR2 are MGHDK and SYGVNS. The CDR3 sequence is 14 residues long. The chain's CDR3 is CASSEPRGETEAFF. In DNA form, the CDR3 reads TGTGCCAGCAGTGAACCACGCGGGGAGACTGAAGCTTTCTTT.

The table lists this clone with a count of one. The chain combines TRBV5-1 with TRBJ1-2; D call uncertain. Germline CDR1 SGHRS, CDR2 YFSETQ. The ends were cut back, 2 bases at V and 4 bases at J, with 9 bases in the middle. The CDR3 runs to 13 residues. For the CDR3, the DNA is TGCGCCAGCAGCTTAACCGCGTCCTATGGCTACACCTTC. Protein product: CASSLTASYGYTF. The full variable domain, completed using reference TRBV5-1 and TRBJ1-2, is KAGVTQTPRYLIKTRGQQVTLSCSPISGHRSVSWYQQTPGQGLQFLFEYFSETQRNKGNFPGRFSGRQFSNSRSEMNVSTLELGDSALYLCASSLTASYGYTFGSGTRLTVV.

V usage is TRBV7-9 and J usage is TRBJ2-1, with 9 bases fitting TRBD1. Germline V gene data show CDR1 as SEHNR and CDR2 as FQNEAQ (reference sequence). Losses at the gene ends were 3 bases for V and 2 bases for J; bases not matched to a gene: 2. CDR3 length: 15 amino acids. Written as DNA, the CDR3 is TGTGCCAGCAGCTTTGGGACAGGGCCCTACAATGAGCAGTTCTTC. It codes for CASSFGTGPYNEQFF.

The chain recombines TRBV18 with TRBJ2-2; D uncertain. CDR1 and CDR2 (germline): KGHSH, LQKENI. V lost 3 bases and J lost 7, with 15 bases in between. This CDR3 is built from 15 residues. CDR3 residues: CASSPVIGIGGELFF. CDR3 nucleotide sequence: TGTGCCAGCTCACCGGTAATTGGAATAGGCGGGGAGCTGTTTTTT.

This clone was seen just once. The chain uses TRBV9 and TRBJ1-5; 10 positions match TRBD1. Germline CDR1 SGDLS, CDR2 YYNGEE. After removal of 0 bases from V and 2 bases from J, the junction contained 2 bases not matched to a gene. This CDR3 has 16 residues. The CDR3 region has the DNA TGTGCCAGCAGCGTAGGGGACAGGGGTGGCAATCAGCCCCAGCATTTT. Translation gives CASSVGDRGGNQPQHF.

The rearrangement uses TRBV9 and TRBJ1-2, with D possibly being TRBD1 (5 bases). This CDR3 has 14 residues. Germline-derived CDR1 and CDR2 are SGDLS and YYNGEE. With 2 bases removed from V and 8 bases from J, the gap between germline ends came to 16 bases. For the CDR3, the DNA is TGTGCCAGCAGCGTGTCTCCGGGGCCAGGAGGCTACACCTTC. Translation gives CASSVSPGPGGYTF.

This sequence joins TRBV6-2 or TRBV6-3 and TRBJ2-7; 10 nucleotides match TRBD2. There are 18 residues in the CDR3. Germline V CDR1 and CDR2: MNHEY, SVGEGT. With V trimmed by 0 bases and J by 3 bases, 11 bases remained unmatched. CDR3: CASSYSVRTSGLSYEQYF. In nucleotides, the CDR3 is TGTGCCAGCAGTTACTCTGTTCGGACTAGCGGTCTTAGCTACGAGCAGTACTTC.

The chain's CDR3 is CASSLGAASTDTQYF. For the CDR3, the DNA is TGCGCCAGCAGCTTGGGGGCGGCTAGCACAGATACGCAGTATTTT. This chain connects TRBV5-1 to TRBJ2-3; D uncertain. Trimming took 0 bases from V and 0 from J, leaving 8 bases between them. Germline-derived CDR1 and CDR2 are SGHRS and YFSETQ. The CDR3 loop spans 15 amino acids.

CDR3 residues: CASSPQGALNEKLFF. In nucleotides, the CDR3 is TGTGCCAGCTCGCCCCAGGGGGCCCTTAATGAAAAACTGTTTTTT. This chain uses TRBV18 with TRBJ1-4, with 8 bases matching TRBD1. The V gene's germline CDR1 is KGHSH and CDR2 LQKENI. CDR3 length: 15 residues. The trim removed 6 bases at V and 4 bases at J, leaving 7 bases unmatched.

The V gene is TRBV5-6, the J gene TRBJ1-2, with a weak D call TRBD1 (5 bases). CDR1 and CDR2 (germline): SGHDT, YYEEEE. V lost 0 bases and J 4 bases, leaving 10 bases between the germline ends. CDR3 length: 14 amino acids. The DNA for the CDR3 is TGTGCCAGCAGCTTGGGGCAGGGAGCCTATGGCTACACCTTC. Translated: CASSLGQGAYGYTF.

This chain joins TRBV4-2 and TRBJ2-1; 8 positions agree with TRBD2. This CDR3 comprises 15 residues. V was pared by 4 bases and J by 5 bases, with 7 bases of the junction left unmatched. The germline V gene has CDR1 LGHNA and CDR2 YNFKEQ. The CDR3 region has the DNA TGTGCCAGCAGCCCGCGACTAGCGCGACACAATGAGCAGTTCTTC. It specifies CASSPRLARHNEQFF.

The table lists this clone with a count of one. The genes are TRBV19 and TRBJ2-2; perhaps TRBD1 as D (6 bases). V lost 5 bases, J lost 5 bases, and 18 bases lay in between. Germline V gene sequence: CDR1 LNHDA, CDR2 SQIVND (reference sequence). CDR3 length equals 16 residues. This CDR3 reads CASSSHGTPRTGELFF. As DNA, the CDR3 is TGTGCCAGTAGTTCCCACGGGACACCCCGGACCGGGGAGCTGTTTTTT.

The chain recombines TRBV5-1 with TRBJ2-1; D possibly corresponds to TRBD1 (6 bases). V dropped 3 bases and J dropped 7 bases, with 11 bases sitting between them. This CDR3 is built from 13 residues. Per the germline V gene, CDR1 is SGHRS and CDR2 is YFSETQ. This CDR3 reads CASSSGTNNEQFF. Here the CDR3 DNA reads TGCGCCAGCAGCTCAGGGACAAATAATGAGCAGTTCTTC. The full variable domain, with the rest looked up from reference TRBV5-1 and TRBJ2-1, is KAGVTQTPRYLIKTRGQQVTLSCSPISGHRSVSWYQQTPGQGLQFLFEYFSETQRNKGNFPGRFSGRQFSNSRSEMNVSTLELGDSALYLCASSSGTNNEQFFGPGTRLTVL.

This rearrangement joins TRBV27 to TRBJ2-1; no clear D. V lost 3 bases and J 4 bases, leaving 13 bases between the germline ends. CDR3 length: 15 amino acids. Per the germline V gene, CDR1 is MNHEY and CDR2 is SMNVEV (reference sequence). CDR3 in amino acids: CASSFLPAEYNEQFF. The DNA of the CDR3 is TGTGCCAGCAGTTTTCTCCCGGCGGAATACAATGAGCAGTTCTTC.

This clone came up a few times. The rearrangement joins TRBV9 to TRBJ1-5, with D maybe TRBD1 (6 bases). CDR1 SGDLS and CDR2 YYNGEE come from the germline V gene. CDR3 length: 15 amino acids. The V and J ends lost 6 bases and 9 bases respectively, with 22 bases between them. CDR3 sequence: CASITDRNHIMPQHF. The CDR3 DNA reads TGTGCCAGCATAACCGACAGGAACCACATCATGCCCCAGCATTTT.

This chain joins TRBV6-6 and TRBJ1-1; TRBD1 matches 9 bases. The CDR3 consists of 14 residues. V lost 8 bases, J lost 4 bases, and 8 bases stayed unmatched. Germline V gives CDR1 MNHNY, CDR2 SVGAGI (reference sequence). CDR3 nucleotide sequence: TGTGCCAGCGTGGGGACAGGGTATCGCACTGAAGCTTTCTTT. Protein sequence: CASVGTGYRTEAFF.